The 3 T cell receptor beta chains given below trace back to one sample, sequenced in a study of blood T cells in healthy people across ages. Next came a second PCR, run for roughly 6 to 11 cycles, which used a sample-barcoded 5' primer along with a J-beta primer mix. One entry per CDR3 protein, called by TCRdb with MiXCR from the 5' RACE reads. The data contain 650,000 to 950,000 distinct CDR3 sequences, around 43% of them singletons. The specimen was blood. These receptors all stem from a man in his sixties in good health.

This clonotype was counted a few times. The chain combines TRBV14 with TRBJ1-1; D is ambiguous. Germline V CDR1 and CDR2: SGHDN, FVKESK. The V and J ends lost 1 base and 7 bases respectively, with 7 bases between them. This CDR3 has 12 amino acids. CDR3 coding DNA: TGTGCCAGCAGCCAAGCCGGAATTGAAGCTTTCTTT. This translates into CASSQAGIEAFF.

The genes are TRBV20-1 and TRBJ2-1; weak D call: TRBD1 (6 bases). The closer fit of TRBJ2-7 to the DNA end suggests the J call may be wrong. Germline values: CDR1 DFQATT, CDR2 SNEGSKA (reference sequence). The CDR3 is 12 amino acids. This CDR3 is CSSRGTYNEQYF. CDR3 DNA sequence: TGCAGTAGCAGGGGTACCTACAATGAGCAGTACTTC.

A few counts support this clonotype. The chain employs TRBV20-1 and TRBJ2-5; the match to TRBD1 covers 8 bases. Unmatched junction bases numbered 10, after V lost 4 bases and J lost 3 bases. CDR1 is DFQATT, CDR2 SNEGSKA, per germline (reference sequence). CDR3 length: 15 residues. The CDR3 region is CSANPAQGAEETQYF. CDR3 nucleotides: TGCAGTGCTAACCCCGCGCAGGGGGCTGAAGAGACCCAGTACTTC.